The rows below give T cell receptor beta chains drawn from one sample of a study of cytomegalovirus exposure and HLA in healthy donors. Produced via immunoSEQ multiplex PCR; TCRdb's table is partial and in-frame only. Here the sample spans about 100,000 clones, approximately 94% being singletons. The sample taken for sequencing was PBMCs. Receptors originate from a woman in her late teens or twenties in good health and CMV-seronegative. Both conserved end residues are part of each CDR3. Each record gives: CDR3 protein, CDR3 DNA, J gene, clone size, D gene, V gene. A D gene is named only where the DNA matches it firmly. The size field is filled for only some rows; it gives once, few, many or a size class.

CDR3: CASSRNGGQGDEKLFF
DNA: TGCGCCAGCAGCCGGAATGGGGGACAGGGAGATGAAAAACTGTTTTTT
J: TRBJ1-4
size: .
D: TRBD1
V: TRBV4-1

CDR3: CASSLMTELNYGYTF
DNA: TGTGCCAGCAGTTTAATGACAGAACTCAACTATGGCTACACCTTC
J: TRBJ1-2
size: .
D: .
V: TRBV28

CDR3: CASTVARANEKLFF
DNA: TGTGCCAGCACTGTAGCACGGGCTAATGAAAAACTGTTTTTT
J: TRBJ1-4
size: .
D: .
V: TRBV6-6

CDR3: CAISVGETEQFF
DNA: TGTGCCATCAGTGTAGGCGAGACAGAGCAGTTCTTC
J: TRBJ2-1
size: .
D: .
V: TRBV10-3

CDR3: CASSEPTRDSFGYTF
DNA: TGTGCCAGCAGTGAGCCGACCCGGGACAGCTTTGGCTACACCTTC
J: TRBJ1-2
size: .
D: TRBD1
V: TRBV6-1

CDR3: CASSQDAGTGWSGNTIYF
DNA: TGCGCCAGCAGCCAAGACGCGGGCACGGGGTGGTCTGGAAACACCATATATTTT
J: TRBJ1-3
size: .
D: .
V: TRBV4-3

CDR3: CASSLLGGRYNEQFF
DNA: TGTGCCAGCAGCTTATTGGGGGGTCGATACAATGAGCAGTTCTTC
J: TRBJ2-1
size: .
D: .
V: TRBV7-3

CDR3: CASSLGQGQPQHF
DNA: TGTGCCAGCAGTTTGGGACAGGGGCAGCCCCAGCATTTT
J: TRBJ1-5
size: many
D: TRBD1
V: TRBV28

CDR3: CASRGGNGYTF
DNA: TGTGCCAGCAGGGGAGGAAATGGCTACACCTTC
J: TRBJ1-2
size: .
D: .
V: TRBV6-4

CDR3: CASRAMVEEGYEQYF
DNA: TGCGCCAGCAGAGCCATGGTGGAGGAGGGGTACGAGCAGTACTTC
J: TRBJ2-7
size: .
D: .
V: TRBV4-1

CDR3: CASSLQTNYGYTF
DNA: TGTGCCAGCAGCTTGCAAACTAACTATGGCTACACCTTC
J: TRBJ1-2
size: once
D: .
V: TRBV5-5

CDR3: CATSGRGTSGFEQYF
DNA: TGTGCCACCAGCGGCCGAGGGACTAGTGGCTTCGAGCAGTACTTC
J: TRBJ2-7
size: .
D: TRBD2
V: TRBV15

CDR3: CASSPRQGDTEAFF
DNA: TGTGCCAGCTCACCACGACAGGGAGACACTGAAGCTTTCTTT
J: TRBJ1-1
size: .
D: TRBD1
V: TRBV18

CDR3: CASSLGQRNSPLHF
DNA: TGTGCCAGCAGCTTAGGCCAGCGTAATTCACCCCTCCACTTT
J: TRBJ1-6
size: once
D: .
V: TRBV5-6

CDR3: CASSEYHEQYF
DNA: TGTGCCAGCAGTGAGTATCACGAGCAGTACTTC
J: TRBJ2-7
size: once
D: .
V: TRBV25-1

CDR3: CASSATSGGAHEQFF
DNA: TGTGCCAGCAGCGCAACTAGCGGGGGGGCTCATGAGCAGTTCTTC
J: TRBJ2-1
size: .
D: TRBD2
V: TRBV9

CDR3: CSVTVRAQGQYF
DNA: TGCAGCGTTACAGTCAGGGCCCAGGGGCAGTACTTC
J: TRBJ2-7
size: .
D: .
V: TRBV29-1

CDR3: CASSYFSRTYEQYF
DNA: TGTGCCAGCAGTTACTTTTCTAGGACCTACGAGCAGTACTTC
J: TRBJ2-7
size: .
D: .
V: TRBV6-5

CDR3: CASSPGRGWYEQYF
DNA: TGTGCCAGCAGCCCAGGTCGGGGGTGGTACGAGCAGTACTTC
J: TRBJ2-7
size: .
D: .
V: TRBV9

CDR3: CASSLLGLAARETQYF
DNA: TGTGCCAGCAGCCTACTGGGACTAGCGGCGCGGGAGACCCAGTACTTC
J: TRBJ2-5
size: once
D: TRBD2
V: TRBV28

CDR3: CASSPRLAGFYEQFF
DNA: TGCGCCAGCAGCCCACGACTAGCGGGGTTCTATGAGCAGTTCTTC
J: TRBJ2-1
size: .
D: TRBD2
V: TRBV4-3

CDR3: CASSPVRGGQNEQFF
DNA: TGTGCCAGCTCACCAGTCCGGGGGGGGCAAAATGAGCAGTTCTTC
J: TRBJ2-1
size: .
D: TRBD2
V: TRBV18

CDR3: CATSRDRQGAPNTEAFF
DNA: TGTGCCACCAGCAGAGATCGGCAGGGGGCGCCGAACACTGAAGCTTTCTTT
J: TRBJ1-1
size: .
D: TRBD1
V: TRBV15

CDR3: CASSQEGPLRGPYGYTF
DNA: TGCGCCAGCAGCCAAGAAGGCCCTCTCAGGGGGCCCTATGGCTACACCTTC
J: TRBJ1-2
size: .
D: TRBD1
V: TRBV4-1

CDR3: CASSLWGGSTDTQYF
DNA: TGTGCCAGCAGCTTATGGGGGGGGAGCACAGATACGCAGTATTTT
J: TRBJ2-3
size: .
D: TRBD2
V: TRBV7-9

CDR3: CASSYSQSSYEQYF
DNA: TGTGCCAGCAGTTACTCACAAAGCTCCTACGAGCAGTACTTC
J: TRBJ2-7
size: .
D: .
V: TRBV6-6

CDR3: CASSLGDTLNYGYTF
DNA: TGCGCCAGCAGCTTGGGGGACACCTTAAACTATGGCTACACCTTC
J: TRBJ1-2
size: .
D: .
V: TRBV5-1

CDR3: CATSRDPAGQILGNTIYF
DNA: TGTGCCACCAGCAGGGACCCCGCGGGACAGATACTTGGAAACACCATATATTTT
J: TRBJ1-3
size: .
D: TRBD1
V: TRBV15

CDR3: CASSGVFSGGAYEQYF
DNA: TGTGCCAGCAGTGGGGTATTTAGCGGGGGGGCCTACGAGCAGTACTTC
J: TRBJ2-7
size: .
D: TRBD2
V: TRBV2

CDR3: CASRKEGETNEKLFF
DNA: TGTGCCAGCAGGAAAGAGGGGGAAACTAATGAAAAACTGTTTTTT
J: TRBJ1-4
size: .
D: .
V: TRBV2

CDR3: CASSLFGLAGAAVMDEQFF
DNA: TGTGCCAGCAGCTTATTCGGGCTAGCGGGGGCCGCAGTTATGGATGAGCAGTTCTTC
J: TRBJ2-1
size: .
D: TRBD2
V: TRBV7-2